One sample yielded the 16 T cell receptor beta chains listed below, sequenced in a study of tumor-infiltrating lymphocytes in primary liver carcinoma. RNA isolated from unsorted whole blood supplied the blood RNA, with germline DNA also extracted. Constant-region priming of approximately 500 ng total RNA yielded TCR beta cDNA. Researchers made the TCR beta libraries by running three nested multiplex PCR rounds with slightly modified ARM-PCR. Running roughly 10 cycles apiece, the first two PCR rounds relied on TRBV1-TRBV30 forward primers together with a C-beta reverse primer. Each CDR3 protein is one row after TCRdb ran MiXCR on the multiplex PCR reads. The sample has some 190,000 distinct CDR3 sequences, about 55% seen once. Sequenced: peripheral blood. The receptors were gathered from a man between 35 and 55 years old with primary liver carcinoma and hepatitis B virus infection.

The chain couples TRBV12-3 or TRBV12-4 to TRBJ2-1; no reliable D call. V lost 6 bases to trimming and J lost 6 bases, with 21 bases between them. The length of the CDR3 is 16 residues. CDR3 amino acids: CASRSTLGFPFNEQFF. In nucleotides, the CDR3 is TGTGCCAGCAGGTCCACCCTAGGATTCCCCTTCAATGAGCAGTTCTTC.

The V call is TRBV4-1, the J call TRBJ2-3; D remains ambiguous. The germline V gene has CDR1 MGHRA and CDR2 YSYEKL. The ends were cut back, 4 bases at V and 3 bases at J, with 11 bases in the middle. The CDR3 spans 14 residues. CDR3 loop: CASSRTPRTDTQYF. The CDR3 bases are TGCGCCAGCAGCCGAACGCCGCGTACAGATACGCAGTATTTT.

The rearrangement joins TRBV6-5 to TRBJ2-7; TRBD2 matches at 7 bases. Germline lookup yields CDR1 MNHEY and CDR2 SVGAGI. The CDR3 length is 16 residues. Trimming cost V 2 bases and J 2 bases; bases outside gene matches: 9. The CDR3 protein is CASSYTLGAGAYEQYF. In DNA form, the CDR3 reads TGTGCCAGCAGTTACACGCTAGGTGCGGGAGCCTACGAGCAGTACTTC.

A word on this clonotype: Given a much more abundant clone one base away, this may be a read error. This chain connects TRBV4-1 to TRBJ1-4; D may be TRBD1 (5 bases). V lost 4 bases and J lost 3, with 15 bases in between. CDR3 length: 16 residues. Germline CDR1 reads MGHRA; CDR2 reads YSYEKL. CDR3: CASSRIYGDPNEKLFF. Written as DNA, the CDR3 is TGCGCCAGCAGCCGGATATATGGGGACCCTAATGAAAAACTGTTTTTT.

This clonotype was observed a handful of times. V usage is TRBV14 and J usage is TRBJ2-3; the D gene is possibly TRBD2 (5 bases). Trimming shortened V by 4 bases and J by 6 bases, and 11 bases separated the two germline ends. Germline CDR1 and CDR2: SGHDN and FVKESK. This CDR3 is 13 amino acids long. As DNA, the CDR3 is TGTGCCAGCAGCCTTCCCTCGGGGGATACGCAGTATTTT. This codes for CASSLPSGDTQYF.

A single count supports this clonotype. A read error may be the cause here, since a much bigger clone is one base away. DNA for the CDR3: TGTGCCAGCCGGGCCGGGCTTAGCACAGGTACGCAGTATTTT. Its protein is CASRAGLSTGTQYF. The V call is TRBV12-3 or TRBV12-4, the J call TRBJ2-3; D is perhaps TRBD1 (5 bases). The CDR3 has 14 residues.

This clonotype was counted a few times. The chain couples TRBV28 to TRBJ2-5; tentative D call: TRBD1 (5 bases). There are 14 residues in the CDR3. Germline V gives CDR1 MDHEN, CDR2 SYDVKM. V shed 5 bases and J shed 4 bases, with 14 bases lying between them. The CDR3 here is CASSITSGSETQYF. For the CDR3, the DNA is TGTGCCAGCAGTATTACCTCAGGGTCAGAGACCCAGTACTTC. Looking up the rest from reference TRBV28 and TRBJ2-5 gives the full variable domain: DVKVTQSSRYLVKRTGEKVFLECVQDMDHENMFWYRQDPGLGLRLIYFSYDVKMKEKGDIPEGYSVSREKKERFSLILESASTNQTSMYLCASSITSGSETQYFGPGTRLLVL.

There are a few counts of this clonotype. The V and J genes are TRBV24-1 and TRBJ2-1, with 11 bases aligning to TRBD2. Germline CDR1 and CDR2: KGHDR and SFDVKD. The CDR3 consists of 16 residues. V was clipped by 3 bases and J by 8 bases; unmatched bases: 8. The chain's CDR3 is CATSDISGRAVDEQFF. CDR3 DNA sequence: TGTGCCACCAGTGATATTAGCGGGAGGGCCGTTGATGAGCAGTTCTTC.

The chain links TRBV5-1 to TRBJ2-1; D not resolved. The V gene's germline CDR1 is SGHRS and CDR2 YFSETQ. V was trimmed by 3 bases and J by 8 bases, leaving 9 bases between them. The CDR3 consists of 12 residues. The chain's CDR3 is CASSSIVDEQFF. The CDR3 DNA reads as TGCGCCAGCAGCTCGATTGTGGATGAGCAGTTCTTC.

The chain joins TRBV28 to TRBJ1-6, with D perhaps TRBD1 (6 bases). Trimming took 5 bases from V and 0 from J, leaving 14 bases between them. The CDR3 is 17 amino acids. Germline V gene lookup returns CDR1 MDHEN and CDR2 SYDVKM. CDR3 residues: CASSDMDSYSYNSPLHF. The CDR3 DNA is TGTGCCAGCAGTGATATGGACAGTTACTCCTATAATTCACCCCTCCACTTT.

The chain recombines TRBV6-1 with TRBJ2-1; D could derive from TRBD1 or TRBD2 (5 bases each). V shed 1 base and J shed 9 bases, with 10 bases lying between them. Germline V gene data show CDR1 as MNHNS and CDR2 as SASEGT. The CDR3 totals 13 residues. The DNA for the CDR3 is TGTGCCAGCAGTGAAGAGAGGGGCATTGAGCAGTTCTTC. Its translation is CASSEERGIEQFF.

Only one count was recorded for this clonotype. A read error may be the cause here, since a much bigger clone is one base away. The genes are TRBV11-2 and TRBJ2-5; D ambiguous. V dropped 6 bases and J dropped 1 base, with 15 bases sitting between them. CDR3 length equals 15 residues. From germline, CDR1 is SGHAT and CDR2 FQNNGV. DNA for the CDR3: TGTGCCAGCAGATCAATTCGCGGAGCCCAAGAGACCCAGTACTTC. This sequence encodes CASRSIRGAQETQYF.

The chain has TRBV11-2 and TRBJ2-3; TRBD2 matches at 10 bases. CDR3 size: 15 residues. The germline V gene encodes CDR1 SGHAT and CDR2 FQNNGV. Germline trimming cut 4 bases from V and 4 bases from J; bases unmatched to any gene: 5. The CDR3 spells CASSSGSGRADTQYF. The CDR3 nucleotides read TGTGCCAGCAGCTCAGGAAGCGGGAGGGCAGATACGCAGTATTTT.

Worth noting for this clonotype: The junction shows a germline mismatch at one end, possibly a read error. The chain employs TRBV12-5 and TRBJ2-3; D remains ambiguous. Germline V gene lookup returns CDR1 LGHNT and CDR2 FRNRAP. This CDR3 is 14 amino acids long. Written as DNA, the CDR3 is TGTGCTAGTGGCCGAGAACATGGCACAGATACTCAGTATTTT. Protein sequence: CASGREHGTDTQYF.

The chain is built from TRBV6-5 and TRBJ2-5; perhaps TRBD2 as D (6 bases). V was cut by 2 bases and J by 1 base, with 8 bases left in between. Germline V gene data show CDR1 as MNHEY and CDR2 as SVGAGI. This CDR3 spans 14 amino acids. As DNA, the CDR3 is TGTGCCAGCAGTTACGTGACTAGCCAAGAGACCCAGTACTTC. Residues: CASSYVTSQETQYF.

The chain uses TRBV11-2 and TRBJ1-5, with 7 bases that match TRBD1. Germline values: CDR1 SGHAT, CDR2 FQNNGV. CDR3 length: 17 residues. The V and J ends lost 8 bases and 5 bases, in that order; junction bases with no gene match: 18. CDR3: CASGLTINRGKDQPQHF. CDR3 sequence (DNA): TGTGCCAGCGGCCTAACAATCAACAGGGGAAAGGATCAGCCCCAGCATTTT.